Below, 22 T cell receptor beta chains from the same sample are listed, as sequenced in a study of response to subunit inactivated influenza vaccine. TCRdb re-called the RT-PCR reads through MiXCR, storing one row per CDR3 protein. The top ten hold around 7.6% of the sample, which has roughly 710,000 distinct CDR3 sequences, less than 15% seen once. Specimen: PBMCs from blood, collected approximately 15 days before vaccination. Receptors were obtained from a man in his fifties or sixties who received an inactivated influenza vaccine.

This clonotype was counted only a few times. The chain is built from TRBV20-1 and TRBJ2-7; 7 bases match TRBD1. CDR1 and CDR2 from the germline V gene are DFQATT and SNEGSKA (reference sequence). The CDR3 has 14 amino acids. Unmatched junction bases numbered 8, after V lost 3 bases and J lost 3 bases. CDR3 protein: CSARSNRDSYEQYF. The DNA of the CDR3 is TGCAGTGCTAGGTCCAACCGGGACAGCTACGAGCAGTACTTC.

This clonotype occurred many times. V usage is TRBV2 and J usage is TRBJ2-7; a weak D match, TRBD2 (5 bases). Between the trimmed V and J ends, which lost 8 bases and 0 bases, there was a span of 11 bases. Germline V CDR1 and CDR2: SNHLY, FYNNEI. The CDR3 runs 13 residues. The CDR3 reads CASGGLGSYEQYF. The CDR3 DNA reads TGTGCCAGCGGAGGACTGGGCTCCTACGAGCAGTACTTC.

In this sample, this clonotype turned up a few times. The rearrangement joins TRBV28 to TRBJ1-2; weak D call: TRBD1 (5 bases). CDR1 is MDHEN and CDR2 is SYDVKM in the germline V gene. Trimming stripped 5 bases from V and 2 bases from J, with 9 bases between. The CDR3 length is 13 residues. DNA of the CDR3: TGTGCCAGCAGTGCGGGGGAGAACTATGGCTACACCTTC. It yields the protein CASSAGENYGYTF.

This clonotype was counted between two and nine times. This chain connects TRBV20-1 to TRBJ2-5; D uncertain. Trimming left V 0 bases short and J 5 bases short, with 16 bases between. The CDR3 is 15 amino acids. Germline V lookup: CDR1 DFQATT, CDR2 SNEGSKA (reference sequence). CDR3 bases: TGCAGTGCTAGAGATTATGGCTCGGTCGGGGAGACCCAGTACTTC. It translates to CSARDYGSVGETQYF.

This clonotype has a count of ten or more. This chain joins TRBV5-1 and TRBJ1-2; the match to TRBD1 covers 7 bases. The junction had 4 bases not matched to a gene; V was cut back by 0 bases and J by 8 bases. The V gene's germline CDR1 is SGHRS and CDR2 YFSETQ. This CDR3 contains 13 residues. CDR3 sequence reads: CASSLGQGDGYTF. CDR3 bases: TGCGCCAGCAGCTTGGGACAGGGTGACGGCTACACCTTC.

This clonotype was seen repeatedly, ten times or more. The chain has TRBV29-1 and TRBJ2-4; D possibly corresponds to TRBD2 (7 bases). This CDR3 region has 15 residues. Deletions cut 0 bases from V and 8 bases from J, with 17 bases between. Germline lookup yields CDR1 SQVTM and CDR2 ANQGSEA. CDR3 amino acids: CSVEDRRGPVYIQYF. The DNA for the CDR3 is TGCAGCGTTGAAGATAGGCGGGGGCCAGTGTACATTCAGTACTTC.

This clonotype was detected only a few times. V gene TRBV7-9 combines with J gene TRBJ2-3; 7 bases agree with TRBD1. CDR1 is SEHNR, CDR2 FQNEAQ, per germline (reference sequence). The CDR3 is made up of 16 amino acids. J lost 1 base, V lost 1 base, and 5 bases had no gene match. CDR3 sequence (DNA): TGTGCCAGCAGCTTAGAGGTCACAGGGGGCACAGATACGCAGTATTTT. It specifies CASSLEVTGGTDTQYF. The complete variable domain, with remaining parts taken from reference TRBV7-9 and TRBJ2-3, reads DTGVSQNPRHKITKRGQNVTFRCDPISEHNRLYWYRQTLGQGPEFLTYFQNEAQLEKSRLLSDRFSAERPKGSFSTLEIQRTEQGDSAMYLCASSLEVTGGTDTQYFGPGTRLTVL.

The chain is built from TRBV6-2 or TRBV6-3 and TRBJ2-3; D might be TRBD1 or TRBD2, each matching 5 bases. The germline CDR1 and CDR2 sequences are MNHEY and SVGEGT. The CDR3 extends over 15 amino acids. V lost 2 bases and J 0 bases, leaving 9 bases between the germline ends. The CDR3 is CASSYGGTSTDTQYF. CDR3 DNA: TGTGCCAGCAGTTACGGTGGGACCAGCACAGATACGCAGTATTTT.

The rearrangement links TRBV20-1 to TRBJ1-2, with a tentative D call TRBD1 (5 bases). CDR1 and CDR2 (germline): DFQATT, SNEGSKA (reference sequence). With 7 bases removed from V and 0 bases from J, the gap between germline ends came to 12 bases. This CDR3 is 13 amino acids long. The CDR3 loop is CSVWDGTNYGYTF. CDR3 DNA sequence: TGCAGTGTATGGGACGGAACTAACTATGGCTACACCTTC.

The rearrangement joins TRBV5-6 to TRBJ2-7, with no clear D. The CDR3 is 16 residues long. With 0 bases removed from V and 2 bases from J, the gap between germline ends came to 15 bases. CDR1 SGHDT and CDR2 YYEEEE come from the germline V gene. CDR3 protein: CASSLGFRTNTYEQYF. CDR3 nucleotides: TGTGCCAGCAGCTTGGGTTTTCGGACGAACACCTACGAGCAGTACTTC.

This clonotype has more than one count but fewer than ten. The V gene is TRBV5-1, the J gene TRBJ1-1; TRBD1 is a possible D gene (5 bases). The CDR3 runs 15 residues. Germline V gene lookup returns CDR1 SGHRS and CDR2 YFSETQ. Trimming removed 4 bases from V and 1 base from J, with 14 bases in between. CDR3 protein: CASSAPERGNTEAFF. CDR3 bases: TGCGCCAGCAGCGCACCCGAGAGGGGGAACACTGAAGCTTTCTTT.

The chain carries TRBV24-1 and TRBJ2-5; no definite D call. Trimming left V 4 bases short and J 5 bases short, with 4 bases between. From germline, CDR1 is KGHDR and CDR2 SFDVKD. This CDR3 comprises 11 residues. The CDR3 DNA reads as TGTGCCACCAGTGAAGATGAGACCCAGTACTTC. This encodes CATSEDETQYF.

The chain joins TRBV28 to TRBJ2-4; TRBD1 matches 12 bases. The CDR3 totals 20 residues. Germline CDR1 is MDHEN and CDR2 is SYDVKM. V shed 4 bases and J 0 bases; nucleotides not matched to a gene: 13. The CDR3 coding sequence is TGTGCCAGCAGTTCCTCTAAGGGGACAGGGGGCAACCTAGCCAAAAACATTCAGTACTTC. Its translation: CASSSSKGTGGNLAKNIQYF.

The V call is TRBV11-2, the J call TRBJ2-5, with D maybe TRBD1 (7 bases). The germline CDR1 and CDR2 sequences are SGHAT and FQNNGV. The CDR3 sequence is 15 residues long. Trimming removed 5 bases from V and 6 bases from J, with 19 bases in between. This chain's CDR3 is CASSPVTGRRKTQYF. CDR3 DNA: TGTGCCAGCAGCCCCGTGACAGGGAGGAGAAAGACCCAGTACTTC.

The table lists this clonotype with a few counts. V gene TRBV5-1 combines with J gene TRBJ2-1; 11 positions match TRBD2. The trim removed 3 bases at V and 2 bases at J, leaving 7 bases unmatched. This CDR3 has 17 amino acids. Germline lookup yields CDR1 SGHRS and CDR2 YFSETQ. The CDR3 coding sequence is TGCGCCAGCAGCTCCAATAGCGGGAGGGAGACCTACAATGAGCAGTTCTTC. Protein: CASSSNSGRETYNEQFF.

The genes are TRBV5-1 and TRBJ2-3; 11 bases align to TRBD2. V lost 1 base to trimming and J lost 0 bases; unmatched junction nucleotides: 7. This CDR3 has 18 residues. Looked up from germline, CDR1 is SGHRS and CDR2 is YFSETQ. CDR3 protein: CASSLFVAGGASTDTQYF. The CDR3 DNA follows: TGCGCCAGCAGCTTGTTTGTAGCGGGAGGGGCTAGCACAGATACGCAGTATTTT.

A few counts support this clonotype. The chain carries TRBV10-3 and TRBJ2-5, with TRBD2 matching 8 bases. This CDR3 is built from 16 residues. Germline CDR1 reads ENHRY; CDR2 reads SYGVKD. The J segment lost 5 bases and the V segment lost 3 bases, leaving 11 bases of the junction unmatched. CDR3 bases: TGTGCCATCAGTGACCCTGTAGCGGGGACGGGTGAGACCCAGTACTTC. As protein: CAISDPVAGTGETQYF.

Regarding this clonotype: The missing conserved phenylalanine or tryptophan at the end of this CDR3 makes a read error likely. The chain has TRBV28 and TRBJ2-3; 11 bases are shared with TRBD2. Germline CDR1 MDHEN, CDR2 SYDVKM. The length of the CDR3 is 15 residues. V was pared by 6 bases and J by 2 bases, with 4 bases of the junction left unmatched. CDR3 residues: CASSGLAGFTDTQYY. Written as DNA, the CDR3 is TGTGCCAGCAGCGGACTAGCGGGTTTCACAGATACGCAGTATTAT.

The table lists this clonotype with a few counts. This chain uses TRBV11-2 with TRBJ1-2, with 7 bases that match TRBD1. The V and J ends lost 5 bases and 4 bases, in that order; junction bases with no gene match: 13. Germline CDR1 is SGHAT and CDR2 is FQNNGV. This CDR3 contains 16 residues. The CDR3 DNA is TGTGCCAGCAGCCGCCCGACCCGACAGGGTGCCTATGGCTACACCTTC. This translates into CASSRPTRQGAYGYTF.

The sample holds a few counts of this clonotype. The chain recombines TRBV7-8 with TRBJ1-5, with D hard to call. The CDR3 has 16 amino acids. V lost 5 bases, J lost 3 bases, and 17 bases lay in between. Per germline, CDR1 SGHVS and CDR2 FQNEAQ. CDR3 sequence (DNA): TGTGCCAGCAGCGGAGCCCAGTGGGCCAACAATCAGCCCCAGCATTTT. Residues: CASSGAQWANNQPQHF.

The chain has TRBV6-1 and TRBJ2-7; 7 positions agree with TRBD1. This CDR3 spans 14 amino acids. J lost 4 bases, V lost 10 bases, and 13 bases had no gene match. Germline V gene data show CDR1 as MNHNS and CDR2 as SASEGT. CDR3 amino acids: CATQLYRGPYEQYF. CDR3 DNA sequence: TGTGCCACCCAGCTCTACAGGGGACCTTACGAGCAGTACTTC.

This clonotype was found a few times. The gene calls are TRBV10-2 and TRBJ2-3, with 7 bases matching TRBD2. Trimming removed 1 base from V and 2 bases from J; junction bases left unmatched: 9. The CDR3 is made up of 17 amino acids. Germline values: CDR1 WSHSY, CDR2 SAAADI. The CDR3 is CASSEWGLAENTDTQYF. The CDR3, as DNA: TGCGCCAGCAGTGAGTGGGGTCTAGCGGAGAACACAGATACGCAGTATTTT.